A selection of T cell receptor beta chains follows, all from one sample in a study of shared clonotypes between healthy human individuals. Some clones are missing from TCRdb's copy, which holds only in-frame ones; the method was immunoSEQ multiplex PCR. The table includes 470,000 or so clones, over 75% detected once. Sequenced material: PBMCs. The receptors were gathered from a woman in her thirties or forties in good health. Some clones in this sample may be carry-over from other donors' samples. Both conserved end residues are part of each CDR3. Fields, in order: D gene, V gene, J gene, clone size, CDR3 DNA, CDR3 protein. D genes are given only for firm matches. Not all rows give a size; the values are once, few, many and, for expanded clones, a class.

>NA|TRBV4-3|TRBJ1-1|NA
TGCGCCAGCAGCCCAGCTACAGCGAACACTGAAGCTTTCTTT
CASSPATANTEAFF
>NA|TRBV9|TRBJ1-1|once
TGTGCCAGCAGCGTAACTGGGGGCAAGGGTGAAGCTTTCTTT
CASSVTGGKGEAFF
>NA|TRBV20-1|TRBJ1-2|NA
TGCAGTGTGGGGTCGGGGGAAGGCTACACCTTC
CSVGSGEGYTF
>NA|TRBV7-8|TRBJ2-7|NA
TGTGCCAGCAGCTTACACGCGGGGATGCCCTACGAGCAGTACTTC
CASSLHAGMPYEQYF
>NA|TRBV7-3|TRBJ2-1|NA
TGTGCCAGCAGCTTAGGGGCCGGGTTCAATGAGCAGTTCTTC
CASSLGAGFNEQFF
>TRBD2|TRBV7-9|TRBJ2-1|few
TGTGCCAGCAGCCGCGGAGGGACTAGCGGGAGGAATGAGCAGTTCTTC
CASSRGGTSGRNEQFF
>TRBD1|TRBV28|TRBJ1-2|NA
TGTGCCTTCCGGGACAGATGGACCAAAGGCTACACCTTC
CAFRDRWTKGYTF
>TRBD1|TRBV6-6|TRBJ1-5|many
TGTGCCAGCAGCTGGGACAGGGTGGATCAGCCCCAGCATTTT
CASSWDRVDQPQHF
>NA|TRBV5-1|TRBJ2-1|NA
TGCGCCAGCAGTATAGGCGCAGGGAACAATGAGCAGTTCTTC
CASSIGAGNNEQFF
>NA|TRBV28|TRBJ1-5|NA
TGTGCCAGCATCCGGACAGCAGTGGGGGGCAATCAGCCCCAGCATTTT
CASIRTAVGGNQPQHF
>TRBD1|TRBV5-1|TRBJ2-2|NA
TGCGCCAGCAGCCTGGATCTACCGGACAGGAGCACCGGGGAGCTGTTTTTT
CASSLDLPDRSTGELFF
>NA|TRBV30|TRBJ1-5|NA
TGTGCCCGGAGTAAAGGCTGGGGCAATCAGCCCCAGCATTTT
CARSKGWGNQPQHF
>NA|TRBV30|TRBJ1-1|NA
TGTGTCTCAAACCGGGGGAACACTGAAGCTTTCTTT
CVSNRGNTEAFF
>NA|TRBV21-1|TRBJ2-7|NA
TGTGCCAGCAGCAAAAGGGGACTAGCCTTCTACGAGCAGTACTTC
CASSKRGLAFYEQYF
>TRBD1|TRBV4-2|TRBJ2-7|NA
TGTGCCAGCAGCCAATACGGTGCCACAGGGGGCGCGTCTTACGAGCAGTACTTC
CASSQYGATGGASYEQYF
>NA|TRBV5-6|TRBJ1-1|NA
TGTGCCAGCAGCTTGGGTCCGGACATGAACACTGAAGCTTTCTTT
CASSLGPDMNTEAFF
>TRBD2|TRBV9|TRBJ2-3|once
TGTGCCAGCAGCGCGGGACTAGCGGGAGGGTTATTGCACAGTGATACGCAGTATTTT
CASSAGLAGGLLHSDTQYF
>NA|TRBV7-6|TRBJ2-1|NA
TGTGCCAGCAGCTCCCGATCGGGGCCCTACAATGAGCAGTTCTTC
CASSSRSGPYNEQFF
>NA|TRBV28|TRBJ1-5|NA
TGTGCCAGCAGTTTAAGTGGGCAGGGGAGTCAGCCCCAGCATTTT
CASSLSGQGSQPQHF
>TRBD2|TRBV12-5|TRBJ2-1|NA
TGTGCTAGTGCCTCCCGCGGGACTAGCGGGGTCAATGAGCAGTTCTTC
CASASRGTSGVNEQFF
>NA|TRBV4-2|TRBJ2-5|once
TGTGCCAGCAGCCAAGGACAATCTACTTACCAAGAGACCCAGTACTTC
CASSQGQSTYQETQYF
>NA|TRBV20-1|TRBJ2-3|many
TGCAGTGCTGCCCCCGGAGATACGCAGTATTTT
CSAAPGDTQYF
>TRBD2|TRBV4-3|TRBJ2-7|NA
TGCGCCAGCAGCCAAGATAGGACTAGTGGCTCCTACGAGCAGTACTTC
CASSQDRTSGSYEQYF
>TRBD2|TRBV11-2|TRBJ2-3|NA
TGTGCCAGCGGGGAGGGCGGCACAGATACGCAGTATTTT
CASGEGGTDTQYF
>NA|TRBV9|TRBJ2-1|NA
TGTGCCAGCAGCGTAGAAGTGGGAGACCCGGGTGAGCAGTTCTTC
CASSVEVGDPGEQFF
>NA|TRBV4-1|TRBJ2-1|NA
TGCGCCAGCAGCCAAGACTCGGGGGCTCTTTACTACAATGAGCAGTTCTTC
CASSQDSGALYYNEQFF
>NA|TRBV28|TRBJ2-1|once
TGTGCCAGCACCCCAGGGTCTAGGCCCCGGAATGAGCAGTTCTTC
CASTPGSRPRNEQFF
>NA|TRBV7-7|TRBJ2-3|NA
TGTGCCAGCGGGACGGGTCTCGGCGCAGATACGCAGTATTTT
CASGTGLGADTQYF
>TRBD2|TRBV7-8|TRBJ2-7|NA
TGTGCCAGCAGCGCGCAAACTGGACGACGGACTAGCGATGATCGGAACTCCTACGAGCAGTACTTC
CASSAQTGRRTSDDRNSYEQYF
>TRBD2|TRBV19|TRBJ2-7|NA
TGTGCCAGTAGTATAGCGCTAGCGGGAGTCTACTCCTACGAGCAGTACTTC
CASSIALAGVYSYEQYF
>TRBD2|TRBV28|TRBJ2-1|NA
TGTGCCAGCAGTTTAGGCGGGAGCCCCTACAATGAGCAGTTCTTC
CASSLGGSPYNEQFF
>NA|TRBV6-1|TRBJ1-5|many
TGTGCCAGCAGATCGGGACAAGGCAATCAGCCCCAGCATTTT
CASRSGQGNQPQHF
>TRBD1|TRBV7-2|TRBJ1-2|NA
TGTGCCAGCAGCTTATCCGCGGACAGGGCGGGCTATGGCTACACCTTC
CASSLSADRAGYGYTF
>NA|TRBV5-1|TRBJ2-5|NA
TGCGCCAGCAGCTTGACCCCTCAAGAGACCCAGTACTTC
CASSLTPQETQYF
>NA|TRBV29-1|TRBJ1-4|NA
TGCAGCGTTGAAGATCCAGGGGATAATGAAAAACTGTTTTTT
CSVEDPGDNEKLFF
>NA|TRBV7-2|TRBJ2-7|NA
TGTGCCAGCAGCTTAGGGGCGGGCCCCCACGAGCAGTACTTC
CASSLGAGPHEQYF
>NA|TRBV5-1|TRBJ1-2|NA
TGCGCCAGCAGCGTGAGTGCTAACTATGGCTACACCTTC
CASSVSANYGYTF
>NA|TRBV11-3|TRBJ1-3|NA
TGTGCCAGCAGCGGAGACTCTGGAAACACCATATATTTT
CASSGDSGNTIYF
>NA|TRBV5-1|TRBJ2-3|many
TGCGCCAGCGGCGGCCAAACAGATACGCAGTATTTT
CASGGQTDTQYF
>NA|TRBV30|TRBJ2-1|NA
TGTGCCTGGATCACAGGGAGCTCCTACAATGAGCAGTTCTTC
CAWITGSSYNEQFF